A single sample gave rise to the 32 T cell receptor beta chains below, sequenced in a study of shared clonotypes between healthy human individuals. The data were produced by immunoSEQ multiplex PCR, yet TCRdb's version contains in-frame clones alone and is incomplete. The data contain about 120,000 clones, 65% to 75% of them singletons. Sequenced sample: memory CD8+ T cells sorted from blood. Subset indicated: CD45RO+ cells pooled with CCR7-negative TemRA cells. Receptors were obtained from a woman aged 25 to 45 in good health.

Comment on this clone: Other DNA sequences in the same sample also yield this CDR3. This chain links TRBV19 with TRBJ2-6; 8 bases agree with TRBD1. Germline CDR1 is LNHDA and CDR2 is SQIVND (reference sequence). V was pared by 1 base and J by 0 bases, with 5 bases of the junction left unmatched. This CDR3 has 18 amino acids. The DNA for the CDR3 is TGTGCCAGTAGTATAGGGGACAGGCTCTCCTCTGGGGCCAACGTCCTGACTTTC. Its translation: CASSIGDRLSSGANVLTF.

This rearrangement joins TRBV2 to TRBJ2-7, with D unclear. The germline V gene has CDR1 SNHLY and CDR2 FYNNEI. CDR3 length: 15 amino acids. Trimming removed 3 bases from V and 2 bases from J, with 14 bases in between. The CDR3 here is CASSDGVVGPYEQYF. DNA of the CDR3: TGTGCCAGCAGTGACGGTGTTGTGGGCCCCTACGAGCAGTACTTC.

The chain links TRBV19 to TRBJ2-1; D is perhaps TRBD2 (6 bases). CDR3 length equals 15 residues. CDR1 LNHDA and CDR2 SQIVND come from the germline V gene (reference sequence). Trimming took off 5 bases at V and 4 bases at J, with 15 bases between the two ends. CDR3 nucleotide sequence: TGTGCCAGTAGTGCGGGATTAGAGACTTACAATGAGCAGTTCTTC. Amino acid sequence: CASSAGLETYNEQFF.

J is TRBJ2-3 and V is TRBV19; tentative D call: TRBD2 (5 bases). Trimming took 5 bases from V and 2 from J, leaving 11 bases between them. Germline V gene sequence: CDR1 LNHDA, CDR2 SQIVND (reference sequence). The length of the CDR3 is 14 residues. The CDR3 loop is CASSARDYTDTQYF. The DNA of the CDR3 is TGTGCCAGTAGTGCCAGAGACTACACAGATACGCAGTATTTT.

The V and J genes are TRBV5-8 and TRBJ1-2; D uncertain. Trimming took off 6 bases at V and 4 bases at J, with 16 bases between the two ends. The germline gives CDR1 SGHTS, CDR2 YDEGEE. The CDR3 is 14 residues long. CDR3 nucleotides: TGTGCCAGCACCCGAACGCTTGATGCCTATGGCTACACCTTC. Translation gives CASTRTLDAYGYTF.

The chain uses TRBV5-6 and TRBJ1-1; D gene uncertain. Between the trimmed V and J ends, which lost 0 bases and 7 bases, there was a span of 7 bases. The V gene's germline CDR1 is SGHDT and CDR2 YYEEEE. The CDR3 runs 12 residues. Here the CDR3 reads CASSLDNVEAFF. The DNA for the CDR3 is TGTGCCAGCAGCTTGGATAATGTTGAAGCTTTCTTT.

The chain employs TRBV6-1 and TRBJ1-2; D is perhaps TRBD1 (5 bases). Deletions cut 2 bases from V and 4 bases from J, with 14 bases between. The CDR3 has 15 residues. The V gene's germline CDR1 is MNHNS and CDR2 SASEGT. DNA of the CDR3: TGTGCCAGCAGTGAACTAGCAGGGACGAGCTATGGCTACACCTTC. Protein sequence: CASSELAGTSYGYTF.

Only a few counts were recorded for this clone. V gene TRBV7-7 combines with J gene TRBJ2-3; possible D gene TRBD2, 6 bases. The length of the CDR3 is 16 residues. V lost 0 bases, J lost 1 base, and 11 bases lay in between. Germline V gives CDR1 SSHAT, CDR2 FNYEAQ (reference sequence). The CDR3 is CASSLALGGGTDTQYF. The CDR3, as DNA: TGTGCCAGCAGCTTAGCGCTGGGAGGAGGCACAGATACGCAGTATTTT. The full variable domain, in which reference TRBV7-7 and TRBJ2-3 provide the parts outside the CDR3, is GAGVSQSPRYKVTKRGQDVTLRCDPISSHATLYWYQQALGQGPEFLTYFNYEAQPDKSGLPSDRFSAERPEGSISTLTIQRTEQRDSAMYRCASSLALGGGTDTQYFGPGTRLTVL.

The genes are TRBV5-4 and TRBJ2-3; D might be TRBD1 (6 bases). Germline loops: CDR1 SGHNT, CDR2 YYREEE (reference sequence). The ends were cut back, 2 bases at V and 0 bases at J, with 13 bases in the middle. CDR3 length: 16 residues. The chain's CDR3 is CASSLRTASSTDTQYF. The DNA for the CDR3 is TGTGCCAGCAGCTTACGGACAGCCTCTAGCACAGATACGCAGTATTTT.

The V and J genes are TRBV30 and TRBJ2-2; D is unclear. The ends were cut back, 3 bases at V and 6 bases at J, with 8 bases in the middle. This CDR3 has 12 amino acids. Germline values: CDR1 GTSNPN, CDR2 SVGIG (reference sequence). The CDR3 DNA sequence: TGTGCCTGGAGAGTAGGACCCGGGGAGCTGTTTTTT. As protein: CAWRVGPGELFF.

V and J are TRBV28 and TRBJ2-5; either TRBD1 or TRBD2 may supply D (5 bases each). V lost 4 bases, J lost 2 bases, and 14 bases lay in between. The CDR3 loop spans 15 amino acids. Germline CDR1 is MDHEN and CDR2 is SYDVKM. CDR3 DNA: TGTGCCAGCAGTTCCTGGGACGTAAAGCAAGAGACCCAGTACTTC. It codes for CASSSWDVKQETQYF.

The chain combines TRBV25-1 with TRBJ2-7; perhaps TRBD2 as D (6 bases). The CDR3 spans 14 residues. The germline V gene has CDR1 MGHDK and CDR2 SYGVNS. Between the trimmed V and J ends, which lost 4 bases and 0 bases, there was a span of 10 bases. In DNA form, the CDR3 reads TGTGCCAGCAGTGGCCGGGACTTCTCCTACGAGCAGTACTTC. Residues: CASSGRDFSYEQYF.

This clone has only one observation. V and J are TRBV4-2 and TRBJ2-5; 9 nucleotides agree with TRBD2. The DNA end favors TRBJ2-7, so the J call may be wrong. CDR3 size: 15 residues. Looked up from germline, CDR1 is LGHNA and CDR2 is YNFKEQ. The CDR3 sequence: CASSQDPAGGYEQYF. The DNA for the CDR3 is TGTGCCAGCAGCCAAGATCCAGCGGGAGGATACGAGCAGTACTTC.

CDR3 loop: CASSLDAYGYTF. CDR3 DNA: TGTGCCAGCAGCTTAGACGCATATGGCTACACCTTC. J is TRBJ1-2 and V is TRBV11-2; no clear D. Germline-derived CDR1 and CDR2 are SGHAT and FQNNGV. Trimming cost V 0 bases and J 5 bases, with 4 bases left between them. CDR3 length equals 12 residues.

The chain links TRBV18 to TRBJ2-7; D gene uncertain. CDR3 length: 12 amino acids. Deletions cut 2 bases from V and 3 bases from J, with 5 bases between. The germline V gene has CDR1 KGHSH and CDR2 LQKENI. This CDR3 reads CASSPNFYEQYF. As DNA, the CDR3 is TGTGCCAGCTCACCAAACTTCTACGAGCAGTACTTC.

The rearrangement joins TRBV19 to TRBJ2-7, with D tentatively TRBD1 or TRBD2 (5 bases each). Trimming left V 7 bases short and J 7 bases short, with 17 bases between. CDR3 length equals 13 residues. Germline assignment: CDR1 LNHDA and CDR2 SQIVND (reference sequence). The CDR3 sequence: CASTPGAAWEQYF. Here the CDR3 DNA reads TGTGCCAGTACCCCCGGGGCGGCCTGGGAGCAGTACTTC.

Only a few counts were recorded for this clone. The chain couples TRBV7-2 to TRBJ2-3; 11 positions match TRBD2. The CDR3 totals 18 residues. V dropped 5 bases and J dropped 2; count of bases not matched to a gene: 12. Germline CDR1 is SGHTA and CDR2 is FQGNSA. CDR3 sequence (DNA): TGTGCCAGCAGCCCGCCGATCTCACTAGCGGGAGACACAGATACGCAGTATTTT. This codes for CASSPPISLAGDTDTQYF.

The rearrangement joins TRBV4-2 to TRBJ2-7; 8 bases are a match to TRBD2. There are 15 residues in the CDR3. With 2 bases clipped from V and 4 bases from J, the junction kept 7 bases outside the gene matches. Germline values: CDR1 LGHNA, CDR2 YNFKEQ. DNA for the CDR3: TGTGCCAGCAGCCAAACTAGCGGCAGCTTATACGAGCAGTACTTC. It is translated as CASSQTSGSLYEQYF.

The chain uses TRBV4-2 and TRBJ2-5; 8 bases match TRBD1. J was trimmed by 7 bases and V by 7 bases; bases with no gene match: 11. The CDR3 has 14 amino acids. Germline values: CDR1 LGHNA, CDR2 YNFKEQ. For the CDR3, the DNA is TGTGCCAGCAACCCCGGGACAGGTGGGGGGACCCAGTACTTC. This sequence encodes CASNPGTGGGTQYF.

Regarding this clone: A much larger clonotype is one base distant, so this may be a read error. CDR3 protein: CASVPPSYEQCF. The CDR3 coding sequence is TGTGCCAGCGTTCCCCCCTCCTACGAGCAGTGCTTC. The V call is TRBV2, the J call TRBJ2-7; D gene unclear. The CDR3 length is 12 residues. Germline CDR1 is SNHLY and CDR2 is FYNNEI.

The chain is built from TRBV7-9 and TRBJ2-2, with TRBD2 matching 10 bases. CDR1 is SEHNR, CDR2 FQNEAQ, per germline (reference sequence). Trimming removed 5 bases from V and 2 bases from J; junction bases left unmatched: 11. This CDR3 has 18 residues. The CDR3 DNA sequence: TGTGCCAGCAGCCCATCAAAGGGGACTAGCGATAACACCGGGGAGCTGTTTTTT. This encodes CASSPSKGTSDNTGELFF.

The chain couples TRBV28 to TRBJ2-7, with 11 bases identical to TRBD2. Germline V gives CDR1 MDHEN, CDR2 SYDVKM. J gave up 3 bases and V 3 bases, and 7 bases lay outside the gene matches. The CDR3 consists of 16 residues. CDR3 sequence reads: CASSFQGTSGRYEQYF. The CDR3 bases are TGTGCCAGCAGTTTTCAGGGGACTAGCGGTCGCTACGAGCAGTACTTC.

This clone was seen a few times. The V gene is TRBV6-5, the J gene TRBJ2-2, with 10 bases that match TRBD2. The germline V gene has CDR1 MNHEY and CDR2 SVGAGI. The CDR3 covers 15 residues. The ends lost 5 bases at V and 5 bases at J; junction bases unmatched: 5. This chain's CDR3 is CASSHSGRDTGELFF. DNA of the CDR3: TGTGCCAGCAGTCACAGCGGGAGGGATACCGGGGAGCTGTTTTTT.

The rearrangement joins TRBV10-3 to TRBJ2-7; possibly TRBD1 or TRBD2 for D (5 bases each). Germline V gene data show CDR1 as ENHRY and CDR2 as SYGVKD. V lost 0 bases, J lost 7 bases, and 13 bases lay in between. There are 14 residues in the CDR3. CDR3: CAISESRGSGEQYF. The CDR3 DNA reads TGTGCCATCAGTGAGTCGAGGGGCTCGGGGGAGCAGTACTTC.

V is TRBV6-1 and J is TRBJ1-1; unclear D gene. V was pared by 3 bases and J by 0 bases, with 11 bases between. The CDR3 contains 15 residues. The germline V gene has CDR1 MNHNS and CDR2 SASEGT. The CDR3 bases are TGTGCCAGCAGTGACCTCGACCCATTGAACACTGAAGCTTTCTTT. Protein product: CASSDLDPLNTEAFF.

This clone was recorded a few times. Other nucleotide sequences from this sample produce the same CDR3. The CDR3 sequence: CASSLLGGETQYF. In DNA form, the CDR3 reads TGTGCCAGCAGTTTACTAGGGGGCGAGACCCAGTACTTC. The chain employs TRBV6-5 and TRBJ2-5, with 7 bases identical to TRBD1. The CDR3 covers 13 residues. Germline loops: CDR1 MNHEY, CDR2 SVGAGI. With 4 bases clipped from V and 5 bases from J, the junction kept 4 bases outside the gene matches.

The genes are TRBV4-1 and TRBJ1-1, with 8 bases that match TRBD1. V gave up 5 bases and J gave up 4 bases; unmatched junction bases: 9. The CDR3 sequence is 15 residues long. Per germline, CDR1 MGHRA and CDR2 YSYEKL. Here the CDR3 reads CASSFRTGWSTEAFF. The CDR3 region has the DNA TGCGCCAGCAGCTTCCGGACAGGGTGGAGCACTGAAGCTTTCTTT.

Turning to this clone: The sample carries other DNA sequences with the same CDR3. The rearrangement joins TRBV27 to TRBJ2-4; no clear D. CDR1 MNHEY and CDR2 SMNVEV come from the germline V gene (reference sequence). This CDR3 is built from 15 residues. Trimming took off 3 bases at V and 1 base at J, with 10 bases between the two ends. CDR3 nucleotides: TGTGCCAGCAGTTTTATCACAGAGGCCAAAAACATTCAGTACTTC. Its protein is CASSFITEAKNIQYF.

V is TRBV4-2 and J is TRBJ1-6, with TRBD1 matching 12 bases. Unmatched junction bases numbered 4, after V lost 0 bases and J lost 10 bases. The CDR3 has 16 residues. From germline, CDR1 is LGHNA and CDR2 YNFKEQ. CDR3 in DNA: TGTGCCAGCAGCCAAGATGAGGGGACAGGGGGCTCACCCCTCCACTTT. Translation: CASSQDEGTGGSPLHF.

Many counts were recorded for this clone. The rearrangement links TRBV7-8 to TRBJ2-7, with D possibly TRBD1 on 6 matching bases. CDR3 length equals 14 residues. Trimming left V 8 bases short and J 0 bases short, with 14 bases between. Germline V gives CDR1 SGHVS, CDR2 FQNEAQ. DNA of the CDR3: TGTGCCAGCGGAGGCTTGGACAGCTCCTACGAGCAGTACTTC. Its protein product is CASGGLDSSYEQYF.

The chain recombines TRBV6-1 with TRBJ2-7; 10 bases are a match to TRBD1. This CDR3 has 15 residues. The ends lost 2 bases at V and 1 base at J; junction bases unmatched: 2. In germline, CDR1 is MNHNS, CDR2 SASEGT. The CDR3 nucleotides read TGTGCCAGCAGTGAATGGACAGGGGGGTCCTACGAGCAGTACTTC. This translates into CASSEWTGGSYEQYF.

This chain uses TRBV19 with TRBJ2-6; no clear D. CDR1 is LNHDA, CDR2 SQIVND, per germline (reference sequence). This CDR3 comprises 16 residues. The germline V and J ends were trimmed by 1 base and 0 bases, with 7 bases remaining between them. CDR3 coding DNA: TGTGCCAGTAGTATAGTAGTTTTCTCTGGGGCCAACGTCCTGACTTTC. Its protein product is CASSIVVFSGANVLTF.